The source of this TCR beta chain is a study of cytomegalovirus exposure and HLA in healthy donors. Findings of the study overall: According to a later analysis, donors in an Asian-associated ancestry cluster reportedly had fewer N-insertions than the 666-donor mean. TRBV6-2, TRBV6-3 and some other V segments were unresolvable in 87-base-pair reads. TCR beta chains numbering 164 were designated cytomegalovirus-associated.

Each donor was healthy, and each was a bone marrow donor. With respect to this clone: Its matching antigen is unknown.

The PCR had 60 Vbeta and 13 Jbeta primers. Repertoires were generated with immunoSEQ multiplex PCR, while TCRdb's copy carries only in-frame clones and drops some. The table lists fewer than 250,000 clones, around four fifths of them singletons, with approximately 1.8% in the top ten. Germline loops: CDR1 SGHRS, CDR2 YFSETQ. V was pared by 4 bases and J by 0 bases, with 10 bases between. This CDR3 has 14 amino acids. Source material: PBMCs. The rearrangement links TRBV5-1 to TRBJ1-1; D is ambiguous. The clonotype was recovered from a man aged 35-49 years in good health and CMV-seropositive. For the CDR3, the DNA is TGCGCCAGCAGCCGGGAGTCGATGAACACTGAAGCTTTCTTT. Protein sequence: CASSRESMNTEAFF.